This T cell receptor (beta chain) was retrieved from a study of shared clonotypes between healthy human individuals. Study summary: The donor pool was made up of two women and a few men aged 18 to 49.

This clone occurred a few times. The sample contains more than one DNA sequence encoding this CDR3. Input per replicate PCR of unsorted PBMC was 250 to 300 ng DNA, corresponding to around 28,000 T cell genomes. Clones were sequenced by immunoSEQ multiplex PCR, and TCRdb holds only the in-frame ones, with some missing. The table has about 490,000 clones, 76% seen once. Trimming took off 6 bases at V and 9 bases at J, with 19 bases between the two ends. Germline V CDR1 and CDR2: MNHEY, SMNVEV (reference sequence). The CDR3 spans 14 residues. The sample taken for sequencing was PBMCs. The gene calls are TRBV27 and TRBJ2-3; a possible D gene is TRBD2 (6 bases). This receptor was identified in a middle-aged woman in good health. Some clones in this sample may be carry-over from other donors' samples. In DNA form, the CDR3 reads TGTGCCAGCAGACGCCCGACTAGTTTAGAAACGCAGTATTTT. The encoded protein is CASRRPTSLETQYF.